Listed below are T cell receptor beta chains from one sample, sequenced in a study of siplizumab effects on memory and regulatory T cells. TCRdb's table, derived via immunoSEQ multiplex PCR, lists solely in-frame clones and lacks some. The table shows some 100,000 clones, with about 90% occurring only once. The sequencing sample was made of Tregs sorted from blood. Receptors originate from a human donor in good health. CDR3s include the opening cysteine and the closing phenylalanine or tryptophan. A D gene is named only where the DNA matches it firmly. A row's size may be missing; if present it is once, few, many or a size class.

>TRBJ1-2|-|few|TRBV7-3
CASSTDGVGGYTF
TGTGCCAGCAGCACGGACGGCGTCGGGGGCTACACCTTC
>TRBJ2-2|-|-|TRBV5-5
CACRRTGELFF
TGTGCCTGCAGGAGGACCGGGGAGCTGTTTTTT
>TRBJ2-3|-|-|TRBV19
CASSIMGVGRADTQYF
TGTGCCAGTAGTATTATGGGCGTTGGTCGGGCGGATACGCAGTATTTT
>TRBJ2-3|TRBD1|-|TRBV11-3
CASSVRQGLTDTQYF
TGTGCCAGCAGCGTGAGACAGGGGCTCACAGATACGCAGTATTTT
>TRBJ2-1|-|once|TRBV10-3
CAISEAVEQFF
TGTGCCATCAGTGAGGCGGTTGAGCAGTTCTTC
>TRBJ1-1|-|-|TRBV6-5
CASSLSGTVNTEAFF
TGTGCCAGCAGTTTGTCCGGGACGGTGAACACTGAAGCTTTCTTT
>TRBJ2-7|TRBD1|medium-sized|TRBV6-5
CASSYQGAPYYEQYF
TGTGCCAGCAGTTACCAGGGGGCACCATACTACGAGCAGTACTTC
>TRBJ2-6|-|-|TRBV2
CASSRTGISASGANVLTF
TGTGCCAGCAGCCGCACAGGGATATCTGCTTCTGGGGCCAACGTCCTGACTTTC
>TRBJ2-7|TRBD2|-|TRBV13
CASSLVSGRSSEREQYF
TGTGCCAGCAGCTTAGTTAGCGGGAGATCTTCTGAGCGCGAGCAGTACTTC
>TRBJ2-1|TRBD2|-|TRBV18
CASSPRSSGGSYNEQFF
TGTGCCAGCTCACCACGCTCTAGCGGGGGCTCCTACAATGAGCAGTTCTTC
>TRBJ1-6|-|-|TRBV6-5
CASRDLGSPLHF
TGTGCCAGCAGGGACTTGGGTTCACCCCTCCACTTT
>TRBJ1-1|-|-|TRBV5-4
CASSLDLPANTEAFF
TGTGCCAGCAGCTTGGACCTCCCAGCGAACACTGAAGCTTTCTTT
>TRBJ1-4|-|-|TRBV4-1
CASSHQHRTYNEKLFF
TGCGCCAGCAGCCATCAACACAGGACCTATAATGAAAAACTGTTTTTT
>TRBJ2-7|-|-|TRBV7-9
CASSRPTGREQYF
TGTGCCAGCAGCCGCCCGACTGGAAGGGAGCAGTACTTC
>TRBJ2-7|TRBD1|-|TRBV5-4
CASSSWTGVGEQYF
TGTGCCAGCAGCTCGTGGACAGGGGTTGGCGAGCAGTACTTC
>TRBJ2-2|-|-|TRBV5-5
CASSSIDTGELFF
TGTGCCAGCAGCTCAATTGACACCGGGGAGCTGTTTTTT
>TRBJ2-2|-|-|TRBV5-1
CASSLELALGTGELFF
TGCGCCAGCAGCTTGGAGTTGGCTCTAGGAACCGGGGAGCTGTTTTTT
>TRBJ1-1|-|-|TRBV19
CASRISGRLNTEAFF
TGTGCCAGTAGGATCTCGGGACGGTTGAACACTGAAGCTTTCTTT
>TRBJ2-7|-|-|TRBV12-5
CASGLVWGDSGSYEQYF
TGTGCTAGTGGTTTGGTATGGGGGGACAGTGGAAGCTACGAGCAGTACTTC
>TRBJ2-1|TRBD2|-|TRBV7-3
CASSLSPPGAGEYNEQFF
TGTGCCAGCAGCTTATCCCCCCCGGGAGCGGGAGAGTACAATGAGCAGTTCTTC
>TRBJ2-1|-|-|TRBV7-6
CASSLGTVYNEQFF
TGTGCCAGCAGCTTAGGGACTGTCTACAATGAGCAGTTCTTC
>TRBJ1-1|TRBD1|-|TRBV7-3
CASSFTGGLAEAFF
TGTGCCAGCAGCTTTACAGGGGGATTGGCTGAAGCTTTCTTT
>TRBJ1-1|TRBD1|-|TRBV25-1
CASSELGQGATEAFF
TGTGCCAGCAGTGAATTGGGACAGGGGGCGACTGAAGCTTTCTTT
>TRBJ2-2|-|-|TRBV5-1
CASSFQKVSTGELFF
TGCGCCAGCAGCTTTCAGAAAGTGTCGACCGGGGAGCTGTTTTTT
>TRBJ2-3|-|once|TRBV10-3
CAISEGDRTYF
TGTGCCATCAGTGAGGGGGACCGAACATATTTT
>TRBJ2-7|TRBD1|-|TRBV5-1
CASSFGSPGGSYEQYF
TGCGCCAGCAGCTTTGGCTCGCCAGGGGGCTCCTACGAGCAGTACTTC
>TRBJ2-5|-|-|TRBV10-2
CASSRRTKETQYF
TGCGCCAGCAGTCGACGGACAAAAGAGACCCAGTACTTC
>TRBJ1-4|-|-|TRBV15
CATSHGQDRNEKLFF
TGTGCCACCAGTCATGGCCAGGATCGCAATGAAAAACTGTTTTTT
>TRBJ2-7|-|-|TRBV27
CASSNGQFFYEQYF
TGTGCCAGCTCAAACGGGCAGTTCTTCTACGAGCAGTACTTC
>TRBJ2-1|-|-|TRBV29-1
CSVGGTDSYNEQFF
TGCAGCGTTGGCGGGACTGATTCCTACAATGAGCAGTTCTTC
>TRBJ1-1|-|-|TRBV14
CASSSTPYTEAFF
TGTGCCAGCAGCTCGACACCTTACACTGAAGCTTTCTTT
>TRBJ2-5|-|-|TRBV10-1
CASSDGSLAQETQYF
TGCGCCAGCAGTGACGGTTCCCTGGCTCAAGAGACCCAGTACTTC
>TRBJ1-4|TRBD1|-|TRBV7-9
CASSLRDSEKLFF
TGTGCCAGCAGCTTAAGGGACAGTGAAAAACTGTTTTTT
>TRBJ2-3|-|-|TRBV10-1
CASSRTASTDTQYF
TGCGCCAGCAGTCGGACAGCTAGCACAGATACGCAGTATTTT
>TRBJ2-7|-|once|TRBV4-1
CASSQDNYHEQYF
TGCGCCAGCAGCCAAGATAACTACCACGAGCAGTACTTC
>TRBJ2-6|-|-|TRBV6-6
CASSYRGRQNNVLTF
TGTGCCAGCAGTTACCGGGGCAGGCAGAACAACGTCCTGACTTTC
>TRBJ1-2|-|-|TRBV7-9
CASSSGVSLASETF
TGTGCCAGCAGCTCTGGTGTTAGCCTCGCGTCGGAGACCTTC
>TRBJ1-1|-|-|TRBV18
CASSPRASRNTEAFF
TGTGCCAGCTCACCACGGGCCAGTAGGAACACTGAAGCTTTCTTT
>TRBJ2-7|-|once|TRBV1
CTSSQEYSAGEQYF
TGCACCAGCAGCCAAGAGTATTCGGCGGGAGAGCAGTACTTC
>TRBJ2-2|-|-|TRBV14
CASSPQGLGGELFF
TGTGCCAGCAGCCCTCAGGGGTTAGGCGGGGAGCTGTTTTTT
>TRBJ2-1|-|-|TRBV19
CASSIDSGPYNEQFF
TGTGCCAGTAGTATAGATAGCGGACCTTACAATGAGCAGTTCTTC
>TRBJ2-7|TRBD1|-|TRBV7-9
CASSPGQGAYEQYF
TGTGCCAGCAGCCCCGGACAGGGGGCTTACGAGCAGTACTTC
>TRBJ2-6|-|-|TRBV7-3
CASSLQGGAGANVLTF
TGTGCCAGCAGCCTTCAAGGAGGAGCCGGGGCCAACGTCCTGACTTTC
>TRBJ1-2|-|-|TRBV7-6
CASSYPLGGPLDYGYTF
TGTGCCAGCAGCTACCCTCTAGGCGGTCCGTTAGACTATGGCTACACCTTC
>TRBJ2-7|-|-|TRBV6-5
CASSYREGRSYEQYF
TGTGCCAGCAGTTACCGCGAGGGGCGCTCCTACGAGCAGTACTTC
>TRBJ2-4|-|-|TRBV6-6
CASRGNIQYF
TGTGCCAGCAGGGGTAACATTCAGTACTTC
>TRBJ2-5|TRBD1|-|TRBV7-9
CASNLGQGVQETQYF
TGTGCCAGCAACCTGGGACAGGGAGTGCAAGAGACCCAGTACTTC
>TRBJ2-7|-|-|TRBV10-3
CAISNLQESYEQYF
TGTGCCATCAGTAATCTACAGGAATCCTACGAGCAGTACTTC
>TRBJ1-1|-|-|TRBV4-2
CASSQDPTRTEAFF
TGTGCCAGCAGCCAAGATCCCACGAGGACTGAAGCTTTCTTT
>TRBJ1-4|-|-|TRBV9
CASSVVSSNEKLFF
TGTGCCAGCAGCGTAGTCAGTTCTAATGAAAAACTGTTTTTT
>TRBJ2-7|-|-|TRBV5-1
CASSLEFVDEQYF
TGCGCCAGCAGCTTGGAGTTCGTCGACGAGCAGTACTTC